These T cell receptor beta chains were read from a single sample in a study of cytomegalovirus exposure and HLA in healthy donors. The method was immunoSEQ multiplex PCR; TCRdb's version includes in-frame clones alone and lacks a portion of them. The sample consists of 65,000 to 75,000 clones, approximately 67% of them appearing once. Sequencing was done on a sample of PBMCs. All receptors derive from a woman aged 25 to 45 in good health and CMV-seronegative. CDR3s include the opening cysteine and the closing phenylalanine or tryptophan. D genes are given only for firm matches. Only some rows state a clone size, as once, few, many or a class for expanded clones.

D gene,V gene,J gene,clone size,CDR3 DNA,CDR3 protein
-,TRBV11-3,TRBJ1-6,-,TGTGCCAGCAGCTTAGATGGGCCTCCGAATTCACCCCTCCACTTT,CASSLDGPPNSPLHF
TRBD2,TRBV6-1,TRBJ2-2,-,TGTGCCAGCACTGATACGGGTCGGGGGGGTTTCGGGGAGCTGTTTTTT,CASTDTGRGGFGELFF
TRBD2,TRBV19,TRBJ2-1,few,TGTGCCAGTAGTATAGGGGGGTGGGGGGGAGGGCGCTATGAGCAGTTCTTC,CASSIGGWGGGRYEQFF
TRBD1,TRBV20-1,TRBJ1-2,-,TGCAGTGCGGCAGGGGGCGATGGCTACACCTTC,CSAAGGDGYTF
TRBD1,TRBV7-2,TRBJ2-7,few,TGTGCCAGCAGCCTGGGGGGGACAGGGAGGGGCAACTACGAGCAGTACTTC,CASSLGGTGRGNYEQYF
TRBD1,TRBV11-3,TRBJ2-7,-,TGTGCCAGCAGCTTCCAGGGGGCTTCCTACGAGCAGTACTTC,CASSFQGASYEQYF
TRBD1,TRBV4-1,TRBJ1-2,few,TGTGCCAGCAGCCAATTGACAGGGGTAGGCTATGGCTACACCTTC,CASSQLTGVGYGYTF
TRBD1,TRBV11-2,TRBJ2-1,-,TGTGCCAGCAGCTTAGCCAGGGGGCTTACTATCTACAATGAGCAGTTCTTC,CASSLARGLTIYNEQFF
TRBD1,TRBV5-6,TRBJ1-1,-,TGTGCCAGCAGCTCCTGGACAGGATCGAACACTGAAGCTTTCTTT,CASSSWTGSNTEAFF
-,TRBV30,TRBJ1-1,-,TGTGCCTGGAGGGATCAACAGGGGAACACTGAAGCTTTCTTT,CAWRDQQGNTEAFF
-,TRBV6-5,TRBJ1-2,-,TGTGCCAGCACCCAAACAGGGATGTCGTACTATGGCTACACCTTC,CASTQTGMSYYGYTF
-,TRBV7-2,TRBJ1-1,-,TGTGCCAGCAGCCCCCGTAACCTCAGGGCTCACCTTTTCTTT,CASSPRNLRAHLFF
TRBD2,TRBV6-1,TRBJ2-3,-,TGTGCCAGCGGGGGGGGAGGGGGCACAGATACGCAGTATTTT,CASGGGGGTDTQYF
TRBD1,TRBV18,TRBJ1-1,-,TGTGCCAGCTCACCGCGACAGGGAGGAACGGCTGAAGCTTTCTTT,CASSPRQGGTAEAFF
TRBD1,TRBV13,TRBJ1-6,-,TGTGCCAGCAGTATAGGACAGGTTAGCTATAATTCACCCCTCCACTTT,CASSIGQVSYNSPLHF
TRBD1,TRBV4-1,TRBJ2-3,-,TGCGCCAGCAGCCAACTGACAGGGGTTACAGATACGCAGTATTTT,CASSQLTGVTDTQYF
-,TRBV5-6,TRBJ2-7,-,TGTGCCAGCAGCTCGACAGGTCTCTACGAGCAGTACTTC,CASSSTGLYEQYF
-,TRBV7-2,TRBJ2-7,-,TGTGCCAGCAGCTCAGATAACTACGAGCAGTACTTC,CASSSDNYEQYF
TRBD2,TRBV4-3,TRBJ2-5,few,TGCGCCAGCAGCCCCGGACTAGCCCAAGAGACCCAGTACTTC,CASSPGLAQETQYF
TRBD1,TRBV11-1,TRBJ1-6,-,TGTGCCAGCAGCCCGGGAGTTGGACAGGTGGCGGGGTCCCTCCACTTT,CASSPGVGQVAGSLHF
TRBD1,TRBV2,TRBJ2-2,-,TGTGCCAGCTCACACGGGACAGGGGACGACACTAGGGAGCTGTTTTTT,CASSHGTGDDTRELFF
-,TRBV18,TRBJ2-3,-,TGTGCCAGCTCACCAAACGGGGGGCATCGCACAGATACGCAGTATTTT,CASSPNGGHRTDTQYF
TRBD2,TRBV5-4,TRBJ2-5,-,TGTGCCAGCAGCCCTAACGGGGGGGCGGAGACCCAGTACTTC,CASSPNGGAETQYF
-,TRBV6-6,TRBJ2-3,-,TGTGCCAGCAGTTACACCAGCGAGGCAGATACGCAGTATTTT,CASSYTSEADTQYF
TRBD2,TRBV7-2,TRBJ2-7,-,TGTGCCAGCAGCTTAGAGGGGCGGGGGGCGAGGGACGAGCAGTACTTC,CASSLEGRGARDEQYF
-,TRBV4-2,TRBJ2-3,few,TGTGCCAGCAGCCCCCCCGGGTCAGATACGCAGTATTTT,CASSPPGSDTQYF
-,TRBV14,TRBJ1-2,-,TGTGCCAGCAGCCAACAACAGGGAAACTATGGCTACACCTTC,CASSQQQGNYGYTF
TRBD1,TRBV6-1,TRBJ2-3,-,TGTGCCAGCAACCACGGACAGGGGAAAAAAGATACGCAGTATTTT,CASNHGQGKKDTQYF
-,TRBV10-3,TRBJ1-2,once,TGTGCCATCAGTGAGGAGGAGACCTATGGCTACACCTTC,CAISEEETYGYTF
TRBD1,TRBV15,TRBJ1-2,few,TGTGCCACCAGCATCCGGACAGGGAGTGGCTACACCTTC,CATSIRTGSGYTF
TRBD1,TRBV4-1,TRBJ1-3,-,TGCGCCAGCAGCCGAGGGGACAGTCAAACTGGAAACACCATATATTTT,CASSRGDSQTGNTIYF
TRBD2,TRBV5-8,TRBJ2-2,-,TGTGCCAGCAGCAGACTAGCGGGGGTTAACACCGGGGAGCTGTTTTTT,CASSRLAGVNTGELFF
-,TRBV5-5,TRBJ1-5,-,TGTGCCAGCAGCCCGGGGACTACCAGCAATCAGCCCCAGCATTTT,CASSPGTTSNQPQHF
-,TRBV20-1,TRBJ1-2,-,TGCAGTGCTAACAGTAACTATGGCTACACCTTC,CSANSNYGYTF
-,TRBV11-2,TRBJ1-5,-,TGTGCCAGCAGCTTAGAGAGGGGGCAGCCCCAGCATTTT,CASSLERGQPQHF